The 32 T cell receptor beta chains below all came from one sample that was sequenced in a study of T cell responses to AZD1222 COVID-19 vaccine. TCRdb's table, derived via immunoSEQ multiplex PCR, lists solely in-frame clones and lacks some. The table records around 71,000 clones, roughly 80% of them present only once. This specimen consisted of peripheral blood, obtained on day 0 of AZD1222 vaccination. All receptors derive from an adult in good health.

V usage is TRBV6-6 and J usage is TRBJ1-1; D is perhaps TRBD1 (5 bases). The length of the CDR3 is 14 residues. CDR1 is MNHNY, CDR2 SVGAGI, per germline (reference sequence). The V end was cut by 6 bases, the J end by 3 bases, with 14 bases between. In DNA, the CDR3 is TGTGCCAGCAGCTACAGACCGGGGGACACTGAAGCTTTCTTT. Its protein is CASSYRPGDTEAFF.

The gene calls are TRBV9 and TRBJ1-1; D not certain. V shed 3 bases and J shed 0 bases, with 9 bases lying between them. The CDR3 runs to 14 residues. Per the germline V gene, CDR1 is SGDLS and CDR2 is YYNGEE. The CDR3 region is CASSDVGVNTEAFF. CDR3 coding DNA: TGTGCCAGCAGCGATGTCGGGGTGAACACTGAAGCTTTCTTT.

This sequence joins TRBV5-1 and TRBJ1-1, with D unclear. The germline gives CDR1 SGHRS, CDR2 YFSETQ. This CDR3 contains 15 residues. Trimming pared 1 base from V and 4 bases from J, leaving 14 bases between. For the CDR3, the DNA is TGCGCCAGCAGCTTGATGGAGGGCGGACGCACTGAAGCTTTCTTT. Its protein product is CASSLMEGGRTEAFF.

This clone was detected only once. The gene calls are TRBV3-1 (or the pseudogene TRBV3-2) and TRBJ1-1; tentative D call: TRBD1 (5 bases). The length of the CDR3 is 13 residues. Trimming took off 1 base at V and 10 bases at J, with 13 bases between the two ends. CDR1 and CDR2 (germline): LGHDT, YNNKEL (reference sequence). The CDR3 DNA follows: TGTGCCAGCAGCCAAGCGGGACCTCGGGGAGCTTTCTTT. Protein product: CASSQAGPRGAFF.

The table lists this clone with a few counts. The V gene is TRBV7-2, the J gene TRBJ2-3; D gene unclear. With 5 bases removed from V and 4 bases from J, the gap between germline ends came to 10 bases. The CDR3 totals 13 residues. Germline V CDR1 and CDR2: SGHTA, FQGNSA. DNA of the CDR3: TGTGCCAGCAGCCTGGTAGGCCCAGATACGCAGTATTTT. This encodes CASSLVGPDTQYF.

The V and J genes are TRBV4-1 and TRBJ2-1; possibly TRBD2 for D (7 bases). V lost 0 bases to trimming and J lost 6 bases, with 18 bases between them. CDR3 length: 17 residues. CDR1 and CDR2 from the germline V gene are MGHRA and YSYEKL. CDR3 bases: TGCGCCAGCAGCCAAGAGGGGGGGGGCCCCAAGGGCAATGAGCAGTTCTTC. Protein product: CASSQEGGGPKGNEQFF.

The CDR3 DNA reads as TGTGCCATCAGTTCCCCGGGCGGGAGGGAGAATGAGCAGTTCTTC. This gives the protein CAISSPGGRENEQFF. This rearrangement joins TRBV10-3 to TRBJ2-1; TRBD2 agrees at 9 bases. The trim removed 5 bases at V and 7 bases at J, leaving 9 bases unmatched. The CDR3 is 15 residues long. CDR1 and CDR2 from the germline V gene are ENHRY and SYGVKD.

For the CDR3, the DNA is TGTGCCAGCAGCGTAGTCGGGGGTACCGGGGAGCTGTTTTTT. Protein sequence: CASSVVGGTGELFF. The V gene is TRBV9, the J gene TRBJ2-2, with D perhaps TRBD2 (6 bases). This CDR3 region has 14 residues. CDR1 is SGDLS and CDR2 is YYNGEE in the germline V gene. The ends were cut back, 0 bases at V and 5 bases at J, with 8 bases in the middle.

This CDR3 reads CSPLGGGIHEQYF. The CDR3, as DNA: TGCAGCCCCTTGGGCGGGGGGATCCACGAGCAGTACTTC. V gene TRBV29-1 combines with J gene TRBJ2-7; 8 nucleotides match TRBD2. V dropped 8 bases and J dropped 5; count of bases not matched to a gene: 11. In germline, CDR1 is SQVTM, CDR2 ANQGSEA. The CDR3 spans 13 residues.

The chain uses TRBV4-3 and TRBJ1-4, with TRBD1 matching over 7 bases. Germline CDR1 and CDR2: LGHNA and YSLEER. Unmatched junction bases numbered 7, after V lost 4 bases and J lost 2 bases. The CDR3 consists of 16 residues. CDR3 sequence reads: CASSLVDRDTNEKLFF. The CDR3 nucleotides read TGCGCCAGCAGCCTTGTTGACAGGGATACTAATGAAAAACTGTTTTTT.

This clone was counted a single time. V and J are TRBV2 and TRBJ2-3, with D perhaps matching TRBD2 (6 bases). Germline V CDR1 and CDR2: SNHLY, FYNNEI. The length of the CDR3 is 13 residues. The V end was cut by 10 bases, the J end by 2 bases, with 13 bases between. Here the CDR3 reads CATQAGLTDTQYF. The CDR3, as DNA: TGTGCCACCCAGGCGGGGCTCACAGATACGCAGTATTTT.

This clone was seen a single time. The V call is TRBV9, the J call TRBJ2-1; 9 nucleotides align to TRBD2. Germline values: CDR1 SGDLS, CDR2 YYNGEE. This CDR3 comprises 15 residues. V trimming: 3 bases; J trimming: 10 bases; junction bases outside the gene matches: 11. CDR3 amino acids: CASSGGVAGAREQFF. The CDR3 DNA sequence: TGTGCCAGCAGCGGTGGAGTAGCGGGAGCCCGCGAGCAGTTCTTC. Full variable domain (rest looked up from reference TRBV9 and TRBJ2-1): DSGVTQTPKHLITATGQRVTLRCSPRSGDLSVYWYQQSLDQGLQFLIQYYNGEERAKGNILERFSAQQFPDLHSELNLSSLELGDSALYFCASSGGVAGAREQFFGPGTRLTVL.

The chain is built from TRBV6-1 and TRBJ1-5; the D gene is possibly TRBD1 (5 bases). This CDR3 is built from 17 residues. Germline-derived CDR1 and CDR2 are MNHNS and SASEGT. V was trimmed by 1 base and J by 0 bases, leaving 13 bases between them. DNA for the CDR3: TGTGCCAGCAGTGAAGTTGGGGCTGGCCCTAGCAATCAGCCCCAGCATTTT. Translation: CASSEVGAGPSNQPQHF.

The DNA for the CDR3 is TGTGCCTGGAGTGTACCGGGACAGGGACGTCAGCCCCAGCATTTT. Amino acids: CAWSVPGQGRQPQHF. The chain joins TRBV30 to TRBJ1-5; 9 bases are shared with TRBD1. With V trimmed by 0 bases and J by 6 bases, 6 bases remained unmatched. Germline CDR1 reads GTSNPN; CDR2 reads SVGIG (reference sequence). CDR3 length: 15 amino acids.

This chain uses TRBV19 with TRBJ1-5; D uncertain. The germline gives CDR1 LNHDA, CDR2 SQIVND (reference sequence). The V end lost 2 bases, the J end lost 2 bases, and 4 bases lay between the germline ends. The CDR3 is 13 amino acids. CDR3 bases: TGTGCCAGTAGTATAAGGGGCAATCAGCCCCAGCATTTT. As protein: CASSIRGNQPQHF.

The chain links TRBV6-5 to TRBJ1-4; TRBD1 aligns across 7 bases. The ends lost 4 bases at V and 5 bases at J; junction bases unmatched: 4. The CDR3 has 14 residues. Germline CDR1 reads MNHEY; CDR2 reads SVGAGI. The CDR3 loop is CASSLTGANEKLFF. In DNA form, the CDR3 reads TGTGCCAGCAGTTTAACAGGGGCCAATGAAAAACTGTTTTTT.

The genes are TRBV27 and TRBJ1-1; D is undetermined. Between the trimmed V and J ends, which lost 6 bases and 0 bases, there was a span of 11 bases. The CDR3 is made up of 14 amino acids. Germline V gives CDR1 MNHEY, CDR2 SMNVEV (reference sequence). Written as DNA, the CDR3 is TGTGCCAGCAGGCCTCTTACAATGAACACTGAAGCTTTCTTT. Amino acid sequence: CASRPLTMNTEAFF.

The chain carries TRBV25-1 and TRBJ1-1; no firm D call. The CDR3 runs 17 residues. The V end was cut by 0 bases, the J end by 1 base, with 15 bases between. Germline V gives CDR1 MGHDK, CDR2 SYGVNS. This chain's CDR3 is CASSEYSGSSGNTEAFF. In DNA form, the CDR3 reads TGTGCCAGCAGTGAATATTCCGGGAGCTCAGGGAACACTGAAGCTTTCTTT.

V usage is TRBV20-1 and J usage is TRBJ1-4; tentatively, D is TRBD1 (6 bases). V was shortened by 3 bases and J by 8 bases, with 7 bases between the two germline ends. Looked up from germline, CDR1 is DFQATT and CDR2 is SNEGSKA (reference sequence). The CDR3 is made up of 11 amino acids. The CDR3 nucleotides are TGCAGTGCTAGGCAGGGGGAAAAACTGTTTTTT. Amino acid sequence: CSARQGEKLFF.

The chain combines TRBV4-2 with TRBJ1-1; 7 bases map to TRBD1. CDR3 length: 13 amino acids. V was clipped by 1 base and J by 9 bases; unmatched bases: 5. Germline CDR1 and CDR2: LGHNA and YNFKEQ. The chain's CDR3 is CASSQAPRGQAFF. The CDR3 nucleotides are TGTGCCAGCAGCCAAGCACCTAGGGGGCAAGCTTTCTTT.

The V and J genes are TRBV27 and TRBJ2-2; possible D gene TRBD2, 5 bases. Germline V gene lookup returns CDR1 MNHEY and CDR2 SMNVEV (reference sequence). Trimming removed 4 bases from V and 4 bases from J, with 10 bases in between. The CDR3 is 14 residues long. CDR3 sequence (DNA): TGTGCCAGCAGTTCGCGGGTCACCACCGGGGAGCTGTTTTTT. This gives the protein CASSSRVTTGELFF.

The chain combines TRBV5-1 with TRBJ2-7; maybe TRBD1 (6 bases). Trimming took off 4 bases at V and 5 bases at J, with 16 bases between the two ends. The germline gives CDR1 SGHRS, CDR2 YFSETQ. CDR3 length equals 14 residues. The CDR3 region is CASSTGTRGDEQYF. In DNA, the CDR3 is TGCGCCAGCAGCACAGGGACACGGGGCGACGAGCAGTACTTC.

This clone was observed once. This chain joins TRBV18 and TRBJ2-7, with TRBD2 identical over 7 bases. Germline-derived CDR1 and CDR2 are KGHSH and LQKENI. Trimming removed 3 bases from V and 6 bases from J; junction bases left unmatched: 11. The CDR3 is made up of 15 amino acids. The CDR3 nucleotides read TGTGCCAGCTCACCTTTAGAAGGACTAGTATCCGAGCAGTACTTC. It yields the protein CASSPLEGLVSEQYF.

The sample holds one count of this clone. This sequence joins TRBV6-5 and TRBJ1-1; D remains unclear. The CDR3 contains 13 residues. Trimming stripped 4 bases from V and 1 base from J, with 7 bases between. Germline loops: CDR1 MNHEY, CDR2 SVGAGI. The CDR3 here is CASSLQTNTEAFF. The CDR3 DNA reads TGTGCCAGCAGTTTACAGACGAACACTGAAGCTTTCTTT.

The CDR3 here is CASSPDRDRIGQPQHF. In DNA form, the CDR3 reads TGTGCCAGCAGCCCGGACCGGGACAGAATTGGGCAGCCCCAGCATTTT. The chain uses TRBV7-2 and TRBJ1-5; 7 nucleotides align to TRBD1. This CDR3 contains 16 residues. V lost 5 bases to trimming and J lost 7 bases; unmatched junction nucleotides: 14. Germline lookup yields CDR1 SGHTA and CDR2 FQGNSA.

The V call is TRBV15, the J call TRBJ1-2; 9 nucleotides line up with TRBD1. Unmatched junction bases numbered 6, after V lost 5 bases and J lost 5 bases. This CDR3 comprises 14 residues. Germline-derived CDR1 and CDR2 are LNHNV and YYDKDF (reference sequence). The CDR3 DNA is TGTGCCACCAGCTTAGACAGGGGGGGATATGGCTACACCTTC. This sequence encodes CATSLDRGGYGYTF.

The chain links TRBV5-1 to TRBJ1-1, with D unclear. There are 14 residues in the CDR3. Germline CDR1 reads SGHRS; CDR2 reads YFSETQ. V gave up 5 bases and J gave up 3 bases, with 14 bases separating them. The CDR3 loop is CASSPGRGDTEAFF. CDR3 sequence (DNA): TGCGCCAGCAGTCCCGGACGGGGAGACACTGAAGCTTTCTTT.

The V and J genes are TRBV18 and TRBJ2-1, with D possibly matching TRBD1 (5 bases). V dropped 6 bases and J dropped 7 bases, with 10 bases sitting between them. Germline V gene lookup returns CDR1 KGHSH and CDR2 LQKENI. The CDR3 contains 12 residues. The CDR3 protein is CASSTKGNEQFF. The CDR3 DNA reads TGTGCCAGCTCCACCAAGGGGAATGAGCAGTTCTTC.

The chain uses TRBV24-1 and TRBJ2-1; TRBD2 matches 16 bases. The CDR3 length is 16 residues. Germline loops: CDR1 KGHDR, CDR2 SFDVKD. After removal of 4 bases from V and 7 bases from J, the junction contained 3 bases not matched to a gene. The DNA of the CDR3 is TGTGCCACCAGTGAGGGGACTAGCGGGAGGGGTAATGAGCAGTTCTTC. Amino acid sequence: CATSEGTSGRGNEQFF.

This chain uses TRBV19 with TRBJ2-5, with TRBD2 as a possible D gene (6 bases). The V gene's germline CDR1 is LNHDA and CDR2 SQIVND (reference sequence). The CDR3 covers 14 residues. The V end lost 3 bases, the J end lost 5 bases, and 13 bases lay between the germline ends. CDR3 nucleotide sequence: TGTGCCAGTAGTATCAACGGGGGTGGGGAGACCCAGTACTTC. Translating gives CASSINGGGETQYF.

This chain joins TRBV7-2 and TRBJ1-4, with a tentative D call TRBD1 (5 bases). V was trimmed by 3 bases and J by 6 bases, leaving 11 bases between them. The CDR3 contains 14 residues. Germline CDR1 SGHTA, CDR2 FQGNSA. CDR3 bases: TGTGCCAGCAGCTTTGGCGGGACGGATGAAAAACTGTTTTTT. Amino acids: CASSFGGTDEKLFF.

The chain is built from TRBV5-1 and TRBJ2-3, with 7 positions matching TRBD1. With V trimmed by 2 bases and J by 0 bases, 3 bases remained unmatched. CDR3 length: 15 amino acids. Germline V gives CDR1 SGHRS, CDR2 YFSETQ. The CDR3 region is CASSLRDRSTDTQYF. The CDR3 DNA sequence: TGCGCCAGCAGCTTACGGGACAGAAGCACAGATACGCAGTATTTT.